The TCR beta chain described here comes from a study of identical twins. Concerning this clonotype itself: Antigen specificity is unknown.

CDR1 and CDR2 from the germline V gene are ENHRY and SYGVKD. V lost 3 bases and J 4 bases, leaving 28 bases between the germline ends. The CDR3 runs to 20 residues. Overall study findings and caveats: Whereas memory repertoires showed no such difference, abundant cord blood beta clonotypes carried fewer insertions.

TCRdb used MiXCR to reprocess the 5' RACE reads, holding one entry per CDR3 protein. The table has just under 550,000 distinct CDR3 sequences, around 15% seen once. The same data also went into a second study, on yellow fever vaccine responses in identical twins.

Sequenced sample: CD4+ T cells sorted from blood. This chain links TRBV10-3 with TRBJ1-5, with D perhaps TRBD1 (5 bases). This TCR came from a young woman in good health. The CDR3 loop reads CAISDGAVTPRARGNQPQHF. DNA of the CDR3: TGTGCCATCAGTGATGGGGCAGTGACCCCACGGGCACGGGGAAATCAGCCCCAGCATTTT.